Sequencing of this TCR beta chain was carried out in a study of monozygotic twins with inflammatory bowel disease. This CDR3 has 18 amino acids. Germline CDR1 is LGHNA and CDR2 is YSLEER. Study-level points and caveats: Especially where disease activity was present, IBD patients had fewer clonotypes in common with others than healthy twins did.

TCRdb re-called the 5' RACE reads; one entry per CDR3 protein, DNA not given. The listing records 420,000 or so distinct CDR3 sequences. As concerns this clonotype: What it binds is unknown.

This clonotype was obtained from a human donor with ulcerative colitis or Crohn's disease, or a healthy co-twin of an affected twin (not recorded which). What was sequenced was blood. The chain links TRBV4-3 to TRBJ2-1; TCRdb names TRBD2, which stays unverified in the absence of DNA. CDR3: CASSQDEVRASSYNEQFF.